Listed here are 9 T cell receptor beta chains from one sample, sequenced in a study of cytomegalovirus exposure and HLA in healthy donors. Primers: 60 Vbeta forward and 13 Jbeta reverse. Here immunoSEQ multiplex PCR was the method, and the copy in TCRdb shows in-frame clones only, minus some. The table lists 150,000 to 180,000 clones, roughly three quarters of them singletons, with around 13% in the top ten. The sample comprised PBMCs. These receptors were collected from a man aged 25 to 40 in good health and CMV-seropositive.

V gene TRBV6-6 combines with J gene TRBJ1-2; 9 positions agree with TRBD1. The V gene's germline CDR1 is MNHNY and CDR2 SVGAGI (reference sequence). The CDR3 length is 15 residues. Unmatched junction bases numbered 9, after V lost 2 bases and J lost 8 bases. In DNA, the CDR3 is TGTGCCAGCAGTTACGTAGCCGGGGACAGGGCCGGCTACACCTTC. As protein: CASSYVAGDRAGYTF.

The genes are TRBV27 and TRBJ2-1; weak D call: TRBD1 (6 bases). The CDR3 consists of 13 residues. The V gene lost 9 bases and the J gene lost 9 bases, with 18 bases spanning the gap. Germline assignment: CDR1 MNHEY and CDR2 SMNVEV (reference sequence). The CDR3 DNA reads TGTGCCAGTACAGGGTTCCGAGACGGTGAGCAGTTCTTC. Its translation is CASTGFRDGEQFF.

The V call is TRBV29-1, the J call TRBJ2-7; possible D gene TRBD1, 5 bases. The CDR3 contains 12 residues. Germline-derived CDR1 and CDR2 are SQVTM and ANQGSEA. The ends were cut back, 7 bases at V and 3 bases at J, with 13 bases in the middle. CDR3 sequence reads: CSAIVQGYEQYF. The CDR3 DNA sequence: TGCAGCGCCATTGTCCAGGGCTACGAGCAGTACTTC.

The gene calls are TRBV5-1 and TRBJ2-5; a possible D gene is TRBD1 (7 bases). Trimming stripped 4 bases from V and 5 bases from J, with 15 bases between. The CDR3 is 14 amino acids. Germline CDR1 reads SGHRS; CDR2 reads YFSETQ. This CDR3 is CASSPSQGRETQYF. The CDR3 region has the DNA TGCGCCAGCAGCCCTTCACAGGGGAGGGAGACCCAGTACTTC.

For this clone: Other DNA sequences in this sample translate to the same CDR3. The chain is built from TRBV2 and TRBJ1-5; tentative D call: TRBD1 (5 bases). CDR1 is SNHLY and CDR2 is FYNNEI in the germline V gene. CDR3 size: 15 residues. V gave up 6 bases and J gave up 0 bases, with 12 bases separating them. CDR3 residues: CASSEWGLSNQPQHF. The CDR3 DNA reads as TGTGCCAGCAGCGAATGGGGCCTTAGCAATCAGCCCCAGCATTTT.

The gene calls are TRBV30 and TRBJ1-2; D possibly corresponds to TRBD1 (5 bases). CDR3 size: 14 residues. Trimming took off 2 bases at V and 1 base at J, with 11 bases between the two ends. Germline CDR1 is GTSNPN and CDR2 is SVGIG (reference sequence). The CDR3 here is CAWSPGPDNYGYTF. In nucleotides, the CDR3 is TGTGCCTGGAGTCCAGGGCCTGATAACTATGGCTACACCTTC.

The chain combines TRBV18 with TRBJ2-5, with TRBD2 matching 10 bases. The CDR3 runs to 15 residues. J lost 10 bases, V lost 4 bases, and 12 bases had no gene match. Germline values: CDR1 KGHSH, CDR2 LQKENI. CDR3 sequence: CASSQSGRAPGDQYF. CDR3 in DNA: TGTGCCAGCTCACAAAGCGGGAGGGCACCCGGGGACCAGTACTTC.

For the CDR3, the DNA is TGCGCCAGCAGCTTGTACGGGACAGGGGGTGAGACCCAGTACTTC. Translation gives CASSLYGTGGETQYF. V is TRBV5-1 and J is TRBJ2-5, with 11 positions matching TRBD1. This CDR3 has 15 amino acids. Germline CDR1 SGHRS, CDR2 YFSETQ. After removal of 1 base from V and 5 bases from J, the junction contained 4 bases not matched to a gene.

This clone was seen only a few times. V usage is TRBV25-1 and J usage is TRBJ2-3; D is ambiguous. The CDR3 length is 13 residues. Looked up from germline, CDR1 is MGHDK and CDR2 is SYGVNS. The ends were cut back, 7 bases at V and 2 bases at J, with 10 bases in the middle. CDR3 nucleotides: TGTGCCAGCACTCCCGACACCACAGATACGCAGTATTTT. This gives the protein CASTPDTTDTQYF. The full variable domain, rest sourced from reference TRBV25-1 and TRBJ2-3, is EADIYQTPRYLVIGTGKKITLECSQTMGHDKMYWYQQDPGMELHLIHYSYGVNSTEKGDLSSESTVSRIRTEHFPLTLESARPSHTSQYLCASTPDTTDTQYFGPGTRLTVL.